These 27 T cell receptor beta chains were sequenced from one sample in a study of cytomegalovirus exposure and HLA in healthy donors. Sequenced by immunoSEQ multiplex PCR; TCRdb stores in-frame clones only, minus some. The sample yields 45,000 to 70,000 clones, roughly nine tenths seen once. Sample: PBMCs. These receptors were collected from a man younger than 35 in good health and CMV-seronegative.

The chain couples TRBV5-1 to TRBJ1-2, with 10 bases fitting TRBD1. J was trimmed by 0 bases and V by 0 bases; bases with no gene match: 5. This CDR3 has 17 amino acids. Germline V gene lookup returns CDR1 SGHRS and CDR2 YFSETQ. The CDR3 here is CASSLDGTGVTNYGYTF. The DNA of the CDR3 is TGCGCCAGCAGCTTGGATGGGACAGGGGTTACTAACTATGGCTACACCTTC. Supplemented by reference TRBV5-1 and TRBJ1-2, the full variable domain reads KAGVTQTPRYLIKTRGQQVTLSCSPISGHRSVSWYQQTPGQGLQFLFEYFSETQRNKGNFPGRFSGRQFSNSRSEMNVSTLELGDSALYLCASSLDGTGVTNYGYTFGSGTRLTVV.

This clone appeared a few times. J is TRBJ2-7 and V is TRBV4-2, with 15 bases identical to TRBD2. The CDR3 loop spans 16 amino acids. Germline CDR1 LGHNA, CDR2 YNFKEQ. V lost 4 bases and J lost 6; bases outside the gene matches: 7. In DNA, the CDR3 is TGTGCCAGCAGCCTCCTGGGACTAGCGGGAGGAGTCGAGCAGTACTTC. Its protein product is CASSLLGLAGGVEQYF.

The chain joins TRBV6-1 to TRBJ2-3, with D perhaps matching TRBD1 (6 bases). V dropped 6 bases and J dropped 0 bases, with 10 bases sitting between them. The CDR3 is 14 residues long. The germline CDR1 and CDR2 sequences are MNHNS and SASEGT. The chain's CDR3 is CASRKTGSTDTQYF. The CDR3 region has the DNA TGTGCCAGCAGAAAGACAGGAAGCACAGATACGCAGTATTTT.

This sequence joins TRBV5-6 and TRBJ1-2; 7 nucleotides align to TRBD1. V trimming: 4 bases; J trimming: 0 bases; junction bases outside the gene matches: 6. Looked up from germline, CDR1 is SGHDT and CDR2 is YYEEEE. The CDR3 is 15 amino acids. CDR3 DNA: TGTGCCAGCAGCCCCCGGGACAGAACTAACTATGGCTACACCTTC. This gives the protein CASSPRDRTNYGYTF.

The chain carries TRBV7-9 and TRBJ1-2, with D unresolved. V lost 5 bases, J lost 6 bases, and 13 bases lay in between. The CDR3 runs 13 residues. Germline V gene sequence: CDR1 SEHNR, CDR2 FQNEAQ (reference sequence). The CDR3 spells CASSRPPRDGYTF. The CDR3 DNA reads as TGTGCCAGCAGCAGACCCCCGAGGGATGGCTACACCTTC. The whole variable domain, remainder taken from reference TRBV7-9 and TRBJ1-2, is DTGVSQNPRHKITKRGQNVTFRCDPISEHNRLYWYRQTLGQGPEFLTYFQNEAQLEKSRLLSDRFSAERPKGSFSTLEIQRTEQGDSAMYLCASSRPPRDGYTFGSGTRLTVV.

Only one count was recorded for this clone. The chain joins TRBV6-5 to TRBJ1-1, with 10 bases that match TRBD1. V lost 4 bases, J lost 4 bases, and 6 bases stayed unmatched. Per germline, CDR1 MNHEY and CDR2 SVGAGI. The CDR3 extends over 15 amino acids. CDR3 nucleotides: TGTGCCAGCAGTTCCCCGGGACAGGGGAGCACTGAAGCTTTCTTT. It is translated as CASSSPGQGSTEAFF.

The chain links TRBV7-9 to TRBJ2-2, with a possible D match to TRBD2 (6 bases). There are 14 residues in the CDR3. V was trimmed by 7 bases and J by 4 bases, leaving 13 bases between them. From germline, CDR1 is SEHNR and CDR2 FQNEAQ (reference sequence). CDR3 amino acids: CASTLGGPTGELFF. CDR3 nucleotides: TGTGCCAGCACCCTAGGAGGGCCCACCGGGGAGCTGTTTTTT.

The V gene is TRBV5-1, the J gene TRBJ1-5, with D possibly TRBD1 on 6 matching bases. Germline V gene lookup returns CDR1 SGHRS and CDR2 YFSETQ. This CDR3 is built from 16 residues. The germline V and J ends were trimmed by 4 bases and 2 bases, with 16 bases remaining between them. The CDR3 DNA sequence: TGCGCCAGCAGCCCCGAGGGGGGGCTACGCAATCAGCCCCAGCATTTT. Protein sequence: CASSPEGGLRNQPQHF.

The genes are TRBV11-2 and TRBJ2-5, with 7 positions matching TRBD1. CDR3 length equals 15 residues. Germline CDR1 reads SGHAT; CDR2 reads FQNNGV. V lost 5 bases and J lost 5; bases outside the gene matches: 11. The DNA of the CDR3 is TGTGCCAGCAGCCCCGGGACAGTCAGTACGGAGACCCAGTACTTC. Translation: CASSPGTVSTETQYF.

This clone was seen a few times. The chain has TRBV19 and TRBJ2-1; 10 bases agree with TRBD2. Germline loops: CDR1 LNHDA, CDR2 SQIVND (reference sequence). V gave up 6 bases and J gave up 6 bases; unmatched junction bases: 2. The CDR3 is made up of 13 amino acids. The CDR3 DNA is TGTGCCAGTAGCCTAGCGGGAGTCAATGAGCAGTTCTTC. This gives the protein CASSLAGVNEQFF. The entire variable domain, with the rest obtained from reference TRBV19 and TRBJ2-1, is as follows: DGGITQSPKYLFRKEGQNVTLSCEQNLNHDAMYWYRQDPGQGLRLIYYSQIVNDFQKGDIAEGYSVSREKKESFPLTVTSAQKNPTAFYLCASSLAGVNEQFFGPGTRLTVL.

The genes are TRBV5-1 and TRBJ1-1; D is ambiguous. V was pared by 4 bases and J by 8 bases, with 21 bases between. In germline, CDR1 is SGHRS, CDR2 YFSETQ. The CDR3 is 15 amino acids. As DNA, the CDR3 is TGCGCCAGCAGCCTGGAAAGACACCATGTAGCGGAAGCTTTCTTT. This gives the protein CASSLERHHVAEAFF.

The genes are TRBV30 and TRBJ2-3, with D possibly being TRBD1 (6 bases). V was cut by 0 bases and J by 8 bases, with 12 bases left in between. This CDR3 contains 13 residues. CDR1 and CDR2 (germline): GTSNPN, SVGIG (reference sequence). The CDR3 region is CAWSVQGQTTQYF. The CDR3 coding sequence is TGTGCCTGGAGTGTTCAGGGGCAGACTACGCAGTATTTT. Filled out from reference TRBV30 and TRBJ2-3, the complete variable domain reads SQTIHQWPATLVQPVGSPLSLECTVEGTSNPNLYWYRQAAGRGLQLLFYSVGIGQISSEVPQNLSASRPQDRQFILSSKKLLLSDSGFYLCAWSVQGQTTQYFGPGTRLTVL.

The genes are TRBV7-2 and TRBJ2-7; TRBD2 aligns across 10 bases. V lost 4 bases, J lost 7 bases, and 7 bases stayed unmatched. The CDR3 spans 14 residues. CDR1 is SGHTA and CDR2 is FQGNSA in the germline V gene. The chain's CDR3 is CASSSQREGREQYF. For the CDR3, the DNA is TGTGCCAGCAGCTCGCAGCGGGAGGGTAGGGAGCAGTACTTC.

The chain is built from TRBV12-1 and TRBJ2-2; the D call of TRBD2 is as the table states it, not checked on the DNA. TRBV12-1 corresponds to a pseudogene. The CDR3 has 14 amino acids. The CDR3 DNA is TGCTCCTTCGGGGGGACTAGTAGCACCGGGGAGCTGTTTTTT. It encodes CSFGGTSSTGELFF.

The count of this clone is one. V usage is TRBV10-3 and J usage is TRBJ1-1, with D perhaps TRBD1 (6 bases). This CDR3 spans 12 amino acids. The V end lost 10 bases, the J end lost 3 bases, and 12 bases lay between the germline ends. Germline V CDR1 and CDR2: ENHRY, SYGVKD. In DNA, the CDR3 is TGTGCCAGCCGAGGGGGTTACACTGAAGCTTTCTTT. Translated, it gives CASRGGYTEAFF.

The J gene is TRBJ2-5, the V gene TRBV6-6, with 12 nucleotides matching TRBD2. With 2 bases clipped from V and 3 bases from J, the junction kept 1 base outside the gene matches. Germline CDR1 MNHNY, CDR2 SVGAGI (reference sequence). This CDR3 has 15 residues. CDR3 residues: CASSYRLAGEETQYF. The CDR3 region has the DNA TGTGCCAGCAGTTACCGACTAGCGGGAGAAGAGACCCAGTACTTC.

The CDR3 DNA sequence: TGTGCCAGCAGCTCAACGGGTCCTGGAGACTACGAGCAGTACTTC. Encoded protein: CASSSTGPGDYEQYF. The V and J genes are TRBV5-5 and TRBJ2-7, with no clear D. Per germline, CDR1 SGHKS and CDR2 YYEKEE (reference sequence). V was cut by 3 bases and J by 3 bases, with 16 bases left in between. This CDR3 contains 15 residues. The whole variable domain, remainder taken from reference TRBV5-5 and TRBJ2-7, is DAGVTQSPTHLIKTRGQQVTLRCSPISGHKSVSWYQQVLGQGPQFIFQYYEKEERGRGNFPDRFSARQFPNYSSELNVNALLLGDSALYLCASSSTGPGDYEQYFGPGTRLTVT.

This chain joins TRBV5-4 and TRBJ2-5; 8 bases agree with TRBD2. There are 15 residues in the CDR3. V shed 0 bases and J 7 bases; nucleotides not matched to a gene: 8. CDR1 SGHNT and CDR2 YYREEE come from the germline V gene (reference sequence). The CDR3 sequence: CASSLGLASTGTQYF. In nucleotides, the CDR3 is TGTGCCAGCAGCTTGGGACTAGCGTCCACTGGGACCCAGTACTTC.

In its sample, this clone was seen once. The chain has TRBV9 and TRBJ1-1, with no clear D. V lost 3 bases and J 6 bases, leaving 12 bases between the germline ends. CDR3 length equals 13 residues. Germline values: CDR1 SGDLS, CDR2 YYNGEE. In nucleotides, the CDR3 is TGTGCCAGCAGCGGGACTGTTGGTGCTGAAGCTTTCTTT. The encoded protein is CASSGTVGAEAFF.

The V and J genes are TRBV5-1 and TRBJ1-2; TRBD1 is a possible D gene (5 bases). This CDR3 region has 15 residues. Trimming removed 0 bases at V and 8 bases at J, with 17 bases between. The germline gives CDR1 SGHRS, CDR2 YFSETQ. The CDR3: CASSLGCEGRGGYTF. As DNA, the CDR3 is TGCGCCAGCAGCTTGGGGTGCGAGGGGCGGGGGGGCTACACCTTC.

The J gene is TRBJ2-7, the V gene TRBV28, with 10 bases fitting TRBD1. The CDR3 covers 15 residues. Germline trimming cut 5 bases from V and 1 base from J; bases unmatched to any gene: 5. The germline gives CDR1 MDHEN, CDR2 SYDVKM. The CDR3 protein is CASSGTGVSSYEQYF. For the CDR3, the DNA is TGTGCCAGCAGTGGGACAGGGGTAAGTTCCTACGAGCAGTACTTC.

The J gene is TRBJ2-1, the V gene TRBV4-1; D is perhaps TRBD2 (6 bases). Trimming removed 1 base at V and 0 bases at J, with 10 bases between. Germline CDR1 and CDR2: MGHRA and YSYEKL. This CDR3 is built from 16 residues. CDR3 coding DNA: TGCGCCAGCAGCCAAGTCTACGGGAGCTCCTACAATGAGCAGTTCTTC. It yields the protein CASSQVYGSSYNEQFF.

The chain employs TRBV7-9 and TRBJ1-2, with 9 bases that match TRBD1. V dropped 1 base and J dropped 13; count of bases not matched to a gene: 4. Germline V gives CDR1 SEHNR, CDR2 FQNEAQ (reference sequence). This CDR3 comprises 12 residues. The CDR3 protein is CASSLGQGVFTF. The CDR3 bases are TGTGCCAGCAGCTTAGGACAGGGGGTATTCACCTTC.

V is TRBV5-1 and J is TRBJ2-3; the D gene is possibly TRBD2 (7 bases). This CDR3 is 14 amino acids long. Germline V gene lookup returns CDR1 SGHRS and CDR2 YFSETQ. The V and J ends lost 5 bases and 7 bases respectively, with 17 bases between them. In DNA form, the CDR3 reads TGCGCCAGCAGTTCCTGGGGGGGGCAAAATACGCAGTATTTT. Translated, it gives CASSSWGGQNTQYF.

The chain links TRBV27 to TRBJ2-1, with TRBD1 matching over 9 bases. Trimming removed 6 bases from V and 14 bases from J; junction bases left unmatched: 17. The CDR3 runs to 15 residues. Germline V gene sequence: CDR1 MNHEY, CDR2 SMNVEV (reference sequence). The CDR3, as DNA: TGTGCCAGCAGGCACGATGAGACAGGGGGTGATCCGGAGTTCTTC. Its translation: CASRHDETGGDPEFF.

This clone occurred once. The chain combines TRBV12-5 with TRBJ2-2; a possible D gene is TRBD1 (6 bases). The germline V gene has CDR1 LGHNT and CDR2 FRNRAP. V was shortened by 2 bases and J by 7 bases, with 14 bases between the two germline ends. There are 15 residues in the CDR3. The CDR3 loop is CASGLPTGFGGELFF. As DNA, the CDR3 is TGTGCTAGTGGTTTGCCCACAGGGTTTGGCGGGGAGCTGTTTTTT.

The DNA for the CDR3 is TGTGCCATCAGAAAACTAGCGGAGGGGTCAGATACGCAGTATTTT. The encoded protein is CAIRKLAEGSDTQYF. V and J are TRBV10-3 and TRBJ2-3; 8 bases align to TRBD2. Germline-derived CDR1 and CDR2 are ENHRY and SYGVKD. The CDR3 is 15 residues long. The V and J ends lost 6 bases and 4 bases, in that order; junction bases with no gene match: 9.